Given below is one TCR beta chain in context. In the original processing: Estimation of nucleated cell counts relied on the amplification of reference gene primers. The assay was immunoSEQ multiplex PCR, and TCRdb's table has in-frame clones only and misses some. That table gives V, J and clone size, and the DNA gave D and trimming. The table shows about 41,000 clones, with nearly 90% occurring only once. V trimming: 4 bases; J trimming: 7 bases; junction bases outside the gene matches: 6. The CDR3 spans 15 residues. Germline V lookup: CDR1 SGHKS, CDR2 YYEKEE (reference sequence). This specimen belongs to a study of blood T cell repertoires in COVID-19. Study-wide context: The United States, Italy and Spain were the sources of the acute and convalescent COVID-19 samples. T cells, B-cell-depleted T cells, or PBMCs provided the cDNA or gDNA that served as material.

Sample: peripheral blood. The receptor was derived from a man in his sixties with acute or convalescent COVID-19. The chain links TRBV5-5 to TRBJ1-6; 9 bases align to TRBD1. The CDR3 loop is CASSPAGQGNSPLHF. The CDR3 nucleotides read TGTGCCAGCAGCCCTGCCGGACAGGGGAATTCACCCCTCCACTTT.